This T cell receptor beta chain is drawn from a study of cytomegalovirus exposure and HLA in healthy donors. This CDR3 spans 12 amino acids. Germline-derived CDR1 and CDR2 are ENHRY and SYGVKD. V dropped 10 bases and J dropped 7 bases, with 17 bases sitting between them. Use of 60 Vbeta and 13 Jbeta primers characterized the PCR. Libraries were prepared by immunoSEQ multiplex PCR; TCRdb keeps only in-frame clonotypes and omits some of them. The sample gives some 200,000 clones, over 70% of which show up once; roughly 2.5% is in the top ten. The chain is built from TRBV10-3 and TRBJ2-7; maybe TRBD2 (6 bases). The sequenced sample was PBMCs. The sequence derives from a woman aged 60 to 75 in good health and CMV-seropositive. CDR3 sequence reads: CATRDPGGEQYF. For the CDR3, the DNA is TGTGCCACCCGGGACCCCGGGGGAGAGCAGTACTTC.